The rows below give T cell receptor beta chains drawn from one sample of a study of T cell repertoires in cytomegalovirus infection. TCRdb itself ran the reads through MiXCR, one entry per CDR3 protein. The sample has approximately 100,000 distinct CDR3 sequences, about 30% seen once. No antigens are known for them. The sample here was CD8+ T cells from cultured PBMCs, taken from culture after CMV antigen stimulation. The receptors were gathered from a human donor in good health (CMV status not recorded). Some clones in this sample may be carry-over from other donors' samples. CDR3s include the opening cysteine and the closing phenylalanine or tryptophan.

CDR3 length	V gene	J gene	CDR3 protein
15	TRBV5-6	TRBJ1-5	CASSLRESSNQPQHF
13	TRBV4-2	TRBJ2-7	CASIAGSSYEQYF
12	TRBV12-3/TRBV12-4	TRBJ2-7	CASSPGAYEQYF
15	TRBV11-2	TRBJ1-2	CASSLVGGFNYGYTF
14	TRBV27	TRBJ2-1	CASSPGRDNNEQFF
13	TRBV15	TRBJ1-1	CATSRDWNTEAFF
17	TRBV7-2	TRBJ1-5	CASSPLGTGDIDQPQHF
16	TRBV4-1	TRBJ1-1	CASSQEIWDRAECAFF
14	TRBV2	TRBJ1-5	CASTQDRVNQPQHF
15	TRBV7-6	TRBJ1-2	CASSPSGGGSYGYTF
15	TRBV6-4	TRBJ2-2	CASSERQEWTGELFF
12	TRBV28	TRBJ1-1	CASSLGPNEAFF
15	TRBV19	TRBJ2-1	CASSITSGLYNEQFF
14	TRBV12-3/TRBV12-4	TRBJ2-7	CASSWDIPSYEQYF
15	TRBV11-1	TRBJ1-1	CASSLGGTGNTEAFF
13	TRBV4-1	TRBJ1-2	CASSHDGNYCYTF
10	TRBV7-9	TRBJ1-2	CASSSRSYTF
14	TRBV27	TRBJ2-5	CASSRGTSGKTQYF
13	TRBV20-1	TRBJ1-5	CSALGQSNQPQHF
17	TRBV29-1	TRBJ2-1	CSVEEPPSGVLDNEQFF
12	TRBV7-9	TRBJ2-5	CASSTPQETQYF
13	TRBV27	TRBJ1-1	CASRKALNTEAFF
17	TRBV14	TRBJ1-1	CASSLMSADRGSTEAFF
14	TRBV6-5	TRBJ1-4	CASSLQGGNEKLFF
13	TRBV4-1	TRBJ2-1	CASGSGGGYEQFF
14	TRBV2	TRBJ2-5	CASSVISAPETQYF
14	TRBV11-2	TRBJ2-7	CASSLETGWYEQYF
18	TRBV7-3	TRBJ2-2	CASSSTTHPDTNTGELFF
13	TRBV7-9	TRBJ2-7	CASSLVPQPEQYF
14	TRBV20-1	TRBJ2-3	CSATKGASLDTQYF
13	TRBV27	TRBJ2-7	CASSSGRKYEQYF
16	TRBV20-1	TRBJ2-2	CSARLAGGQDTGELFF
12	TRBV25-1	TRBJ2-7	CAVGTGLREQYF
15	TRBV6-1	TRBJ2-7	CASSHPEANRDEQYF
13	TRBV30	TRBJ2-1	CAWSGVQRDEQFF
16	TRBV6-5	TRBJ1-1	CASSYSVQGANTEAFF
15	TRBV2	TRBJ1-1	CASSEPLGGNTEAFF
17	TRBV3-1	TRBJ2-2	CASSPGLTGPDTGELFF
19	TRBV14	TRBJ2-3	CASSPHGPWAGGSTDTQYF
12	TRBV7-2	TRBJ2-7	CASSQEAYEQYF
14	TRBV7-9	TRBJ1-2	CASSSTGGSYGYTF
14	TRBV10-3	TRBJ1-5	CAISDSQKNQPQHF
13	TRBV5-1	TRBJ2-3	CASSTQFGDTQYF
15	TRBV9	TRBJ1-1	CASSVDIGSGSEAFF
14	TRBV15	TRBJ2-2	CATSPGQNTGELFF
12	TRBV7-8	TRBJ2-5	CASRGAEETQYF